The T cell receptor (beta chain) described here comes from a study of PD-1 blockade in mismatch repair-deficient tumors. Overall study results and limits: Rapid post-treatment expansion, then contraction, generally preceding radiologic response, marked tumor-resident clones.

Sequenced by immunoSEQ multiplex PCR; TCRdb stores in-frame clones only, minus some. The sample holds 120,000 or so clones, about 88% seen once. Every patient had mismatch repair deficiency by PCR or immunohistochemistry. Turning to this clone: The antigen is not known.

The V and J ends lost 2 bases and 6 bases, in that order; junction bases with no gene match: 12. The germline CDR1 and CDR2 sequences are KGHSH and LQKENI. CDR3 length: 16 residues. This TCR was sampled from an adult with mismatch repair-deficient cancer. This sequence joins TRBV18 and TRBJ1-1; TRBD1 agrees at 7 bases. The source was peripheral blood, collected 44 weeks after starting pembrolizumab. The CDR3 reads CASSPWQGGKRAEAFF. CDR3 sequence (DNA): TGTGCCAGCTCACCATGGCAAGGGGGCAAGCGCGCTGAAGCTTTCTTT.